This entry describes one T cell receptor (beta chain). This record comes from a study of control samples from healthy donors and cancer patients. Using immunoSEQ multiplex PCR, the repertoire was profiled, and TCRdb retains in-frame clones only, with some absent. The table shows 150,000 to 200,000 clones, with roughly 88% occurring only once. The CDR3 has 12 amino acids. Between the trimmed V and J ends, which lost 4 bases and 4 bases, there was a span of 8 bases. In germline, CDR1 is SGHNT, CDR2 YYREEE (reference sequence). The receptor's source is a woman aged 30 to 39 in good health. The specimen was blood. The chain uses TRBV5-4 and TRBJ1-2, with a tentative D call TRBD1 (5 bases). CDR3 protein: CASSTDSYGYTF. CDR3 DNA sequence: TGTGCCAGCAGCACAGACAGCTATGGCTACACCTTC.